The T cell receptor (beta chain) under discussion was sequenced for a study of blood T cell repertoires in COVID-19. Looking at the study overall: PBMCs, B-cell-depleted T cells, or T cells provided the cDNA or gDNA that made up the material.

The CDR3 spans 15 residues. Germline V gives CDR1 KGHSH, CDR2 LQKENI. Trimming took off 5 bases at V and 7 bases at J, with 17 bases between the two ends. Produced via immunoSEQ multiplex PCR; TCRdb's table is partial and in-frame only. The table includes roughly 260,000 clones, about nine tenths detected once. The material sequenced was PBMCs or T cells enriched from blood (not recorded which). The source is a woman in her late teens or twenties who had recovered from COVID-19. The chain links TRBV18 to TRBJ1-4; D call uncertain. The CDR3 DNA sequence: TGTGCCAGCTCAACCCCGGGGATAAGAGGTGAAAAACTGTTTTTT. It is translated as CASSTPGIRGEKLFF.